Shown below are 22 T cell receptor beta chains from a single sample sequenced in a study of metastatic and nonmetastatic thyroid tumors. TCRdb re-called the PCR reads with MiXCR. The sample has around 13,000 clones, 9% to 13% seen once. Thyroid surgery was performed in patients who had received no treatment beforehand. The sequencing sample was made of blood. The origin of the receptors is a female donor with papillary thyroid cancer or a benign thyroid nodule (not recorded which). Some clones in this sample may be carry-over from other donors' samples.

The rearrangement links TRBV12-3 or TRBV12-4 to TRBJ1-5; D call uncertain. V lost 3 bases and J 3 bases, leaving 6 bases between the germline ends. There are 13 residues in the CDR3. In nucleotides, the CDR3 is TGTGCCAGCAGTTTTGTGTACAATCAGCCCCAGCATTTT. This translates into CASSFVYNQPQHF.

By proportion, this clone is medium-sized (0.01 to 0.1%). The rearrangement joins TRBV19 to TRBJ2-7, with D tentatively TRBD2 (5 bases). Trimming stripped 6 bases from V and 3 bases from J, with 9 bases between. Germline CDR1 reads LNHDA; CDR2 reads SQIVND (reference sequence). The CDR3 is made up of 12 amino acids. For the CDR3, the DNA is TGTGCCAGTAGATCCCGGGACTACGAGCAGTACTTC. Translated, it gives CASRSRDYEQYF.

This clone was seen many times. The CDR3 nucleotides read TGTGCCAGCAGCCGCGGGGGGAATCGAGGGGATACGCAGTATTTT. It translates to CASSRGGNRGDTQYF. The chain joins TRBV7-9 to TRBJ2-3, with TRBD2 matching 8 bases. The CDR3 totals 15 residues. Germline CDR1 reads SEHNR; CDR2 reads FQNEAQ (reference sequence). After removal of 5 bases from V and 6 bases from J, the junction contained 10 bases not matched to a gene.

There are many counts of this clone. The rearrangement joins TRBV12-3 or TRBV12-4 to TRBJ1-6; TRBD1 aligns across 8 bases. V shed 5 bases and J 6 bases; nucleotides not matched to a gene: 9. The CDR3 totals 16 residues. As DNA, the CDR3 is TGTGCCAGCAGTCACAAATTACAGGGGGTTAATTCACCCCTCCACTTT. It translates to CASSHKLQGVNSPLHF.

This clone came up a few times. Relative to the germline gene, one junction end is altered; a read error may explain this. J is TRBJ2-7 and V is TRBV5-5; D is possibly TRBD1 (7 bases). The CDR3 is made up of 16 amino acids. Germline assignment: CDR1 SGHKS and CDR2 YYEKEE (reference sequence). DNA of the CDR3: TGTGCCAGCAGCCTGGAGGGGGCAGGACTCTCCTACGATCAGTACTTC. Translated: CASSLEGAGLSYDQYF.

This clone was detected ten times or more. CDR3 DNA: TGTGCCAGCAGCTTCAGCGGCTCCTACGAGCAGTACTTC. Its translation is CASSFSGSYEQYF. The chain is built from TRBV5-6 and TRBJ2-7, with D perhaps TRBD2 (5 bases). The CDR3 is made up of 13 amino acids. The V gene lost 2 bases and the J gene lost 0 bases, with 6 bases spanning the gap. Per the germline V gene, CDR1 is SGHDT and CDR2 is YYEEEE.

This clone is judged medium-sized. The same CDR3 can be traced to other DNA sequences in this sample. V is TRBV12-3 or TRBV12-4 and J is TRBJ1-2; a possible D gene is TRBD1 (5 bases). V lost 10 bases, J lost 7 bases, and 16 bases lay in between. This CDR3 region has 12 residues. This chain's CDR3 is CAIQTALGGYTF. The DNA of the CDR3 is TGTGCCATTCAGACAGCCCTGGGTGGCTACACCTTC.

This clone was found a few times. Just one base apart from a much larger clone, this may be a read error. The rearrangement joins TRBV28 to TRBJ2-2, with D maybe TRBD2 (5 bases). Between the trimmed V and J ends, which lost 10 bases and 6 bases, there was a span of 18 bases. Germline-derived CDR1 and CDR2 are MDHEN and SYDVKM. The CDR3 runs to 14 residues. CDR3 residues: CANRERKGAGELFF. The CDR3 DNA reads TGTGCCAACAGAGAACGAAAGGGAGCCGGGGAGCTGTTTTTT.

This clone occurred many times. V gene TRBV4-2 combines with J gene TRBJ2-3; tentatively, D is TRBD1 or TRBD2 (5 bases each). Trimming took off 0 bases at V and 3 bases at J, with 10 bases between the two ends. CDR3 size: 15 residues. Per germline, CDR1 LGHNA and CDR2 YNFKEQ. The CDR3 DNA reads as TGTGCCAGCAGCCAAGAATACAGGAGGACAGATACGCAGTATTTT. Its protein product is CASSQEYRRTDTQYF.

This clone was detected ten times or more. This chain uses TRBV5-6 with TRBJ2-7, with 12 bases matching TRBD1. V lost 3 bases, J lost 9 bases, and 10 bases stayed unmatched. This CDR3 has 15 residues. Germline CDR1 reads SGHDT; CDR2 reads YYEEEE. CDR3 coding DNA: TGTGCCAGCAGCTCCGGGACAGGGGGCCCAAGGGTGCAGTACTTC. This encodes CASSSGTGGPRVQYF.

This clone is judged medium-sized. J is TRBJ2-1 and V is TRBV6-2 or TRBV6-3; 7 positions match TRBD2. The CDR3 is 17 amino acids. V lost 0 bases to trimming and J lost 3 bases; unmatched junction nucleotides: 8. Germline loops: CDR1 MNHEY, CDR2 SVGEGT. The CDR3 loop is CASSYSPPSGIYNEQFF. In DNA form, the CDR3 reads TGTGCCAGCAGTTACTCCCCCCCTAGCGGAATCTACAATGAGCAGTTCTTC.

This clone was seen repeatedly, ten times or more. CDR3 bases: TGCAGTGCTACAACCGGGACTAGCGCCTACAATGAGCAGTTCTTC. It yields the protein CSATTGTSAYNEQFF. This sequence joins TRBV20-1 and TRBJ2-1, with 10 bases aligning to TRBD2. With V trimmed by 4 bases and J by 2 bases, 5 bases remained unmatched. This CDR3 has 15 residues. Germline CDR1 reads DFQATT; CDR2 reads SNEGSKA (reference sequence).

This clone occurred a few times. The chain recombines TRBV24-1 with TRBJ2-5; 11 positions match TRBD1. CDR3 length: 15 amino acids. V shed 4 bases, J shed 5 bases, and the junction held 5 bases outside the gene matches. The germline gives CDR1 KGHDR, CDR2 SFDVKD. The CDR3 region is CATSDQDRGLETQYF. The DNA for the CDR3 is TGTGCCACCAGTGACCAGGACAGGGGGCTGGAGACCCAGTACTTC.

The J gene is TRBJ2-3, the V gene TRBV19; 9 bases fit TRBD2. The CDR3 covers 19 residues. Germline assignment: CDR1 LNHDA and CDR2 SQIVND (reference sequence). V lost 0 bases, J lost 0 bases, and 10 bases stayed unmatched. The DNA of the CDR3 is TGTGCCAGTAGTATAGAGGCCCCCAGACTAGCGGTTAGCACAGATACGCAGTATTTT. Protein product: CASSIEAPRLAVSTDTQYF.

There are many counts of this clone. The rearrangement joins TRBV30 to TRBJ1-3; D unresolved. This CDR3 contains 14 residues. The germline V gene has CDR1 GTSNPN and CDR2 SVGIG (reference sequence). Between the trimmed V and J ends, which lost 0 bases and 2 bases, there was a span of 8 bases. In DNA form, the CDR3 reads TGTGCCTGGAGTGTGTCAGGTACTGGAAACACCATATATTTT. It encodes CAWSVSGTGNTIYF.

This clone rates as medium-sized. This chain links TRBV28 with TRBJ2-7, with 10 bases fitting TRBD2. CDR1 is MDHEN and CDR2 is SYDVKM in the germline V gene. The junction had 8 bases not matched to a gene; V was cut back by 7 bases and J by 5 bases. The length of the CDR3 is 14 residues. The CDR3 coding sequence is TGTGCCAGCAACCCGGGGCTAGCGGGGGACGAGCAGTACTTC. Its translation: CASNPGLAGDEQYF. The full variable domain, completed using reference TRBV28 and TRBJ2-7, is DVKVTQSSRYLVKRTGEKVFLECVQDMDHENMFWYRQDPGLGLRLIYFSYDVKMKEKGDIPEGYSVSREKKERFSLILESASTNQTSMYLCASNPGLAGDEQYFGPGTRLTVT.

This clone occurred a few times. V is TRBV5-4 and J is TRBJ2-3; D may match TRBD1 or TRBD2 (5 bases each). This CDR3 is built from 15 residues. V lost 2 bases and J lost 0, with 10 bases in between. Germline-derived CDR1 and CDR2 are SGHNT and YYREEE (reference sequence). CDR3 amino acids: CASSFRDESTDTQYF. As DNA, the CDR3 is TGTGCCAGCAGCTTCCGGGACGAGAGCACAGATACGCAGTATTTT.

This clone has ten or more counts. V and J are TRBV29-1 and TRBJ2-2; D is unresolved. There are 14 residues in the CDR3. Germline V gives CDR1 SQVTM, CDR2 ANQGSEA. V shed 6 bases and J shed 1 base, with 12 bases lying between them. CDR3 protein: CSVMGSGNTGELFF. Written as DNA, the CDR3 is TGCAGCGTAATGGGATCGGGGAACACCGGGGAGCTGTTTTTT.

By sample share, this clone is medium-sized. V gene TRBV28 combines with J gene TRBJ1-5; TRBD1 might be the D (5 bases). CDR1 is MDHEN and CDR2 is SYDVKM in the germline V gene. CDR3 length: 12 residues. V lost 6 bases and J 15 bases, leaving 18 bases between the germline ends. The CDR3 region has the DNA TGTGCCAGCAGACCCCCGGCAGGGACCGCGCATTTT. It is translated as CASRPPAGTAHF.

This clone was counted many times. This chain links TRBV4-3 with TRBJ2-3; TRBD2 might be the D (5 bases). CDR1 and CDR2 from the germline V gene are LGHNA and YSLEER. The CDR3 runs 13 residues. V dropped 1 base and J dropped 8 bases, with 10 bases sitting between them. This CDR3 is CASSQGLRGTQYF. The CDR3 DNA is TGCGCCAGCAGCCAAGGCCTACGGGGTACGCAGTATTTT.

This clone was detected ten times or more. The chain couples TRBV5-6 to TRBJ1-1; tentatively, D is TRBD1 (6 bases). V lost 4 bases and J lost 6, with 16 bases in between. This CDR3 comprises 14 residues. Germline V gives CDR1 SGHDT, CDR2 YYEEEE. The CDR3 DNA sequence: TGTGCCAGCAGCCTCGGGACGGGGGGCGCTGAAGCTTTCTTT. This sequence encodes CASSLGTGGAEAFF.

Ten or more counts support this clone. V gene TRBV6-2 or TRBV6-3 combines with J gene TRBJ2-5, with D maybe TRBD2 (5 bases). CDR1 and CDR2 from the germline V gene are MNHEY and SVGEGT. The CDR3 is 15 amino acids. With 7 bases removed from V and 0 bases from J, the gap between germline ends came to 15 bases. CDR3 in DNA: TGTGCCAGCACTCCACGGACGGGGTACCAAGAGACCCAGTACTTC. Translated, it gives CASTPRTGYQETQYF.